These T cell receptor beta chains were read from a single sample in a study of blood T cell repertoires in COVID-19. Produced via immunoSEQ multiplex PCR; TCRdb's table is partial and in-frame only. The sample has just over 300,000 clones; 86% are singletons. Material: PBMCs or T cells enriched from blood (not recorded which). The receptors come from a man aged 30-40 years who had recovered from COVID-19. CDR3s include the opening cysteine and the closing phenylalanine or tryptophan. A D gene is named only where the DNA matches it firmly. For some rows the clone size is stated as once, few or many, or as a class when expanded; others skip it.

J gene: TRBJ1-2; V gene: TRBV2; D gene: .; clone size: .; CDR3 protein: CASSEAVTSNYGYTF; CDR3 DNA: TGTGCCAGCAGTGAAGCGGTCACTAGTAACTATGGCTACACCTTC
J gene: TRBJ2-7; V gene: TRBV6-5; D gene: .; clone size: .; CDR3 protein: CASSSPAGTRTYEQYF; CDR3 DNA: TGTGCCAGCAGTTCCCCCGCCGGGACACGGACCTACGAGCAGTACTTC
J gene: TRBJ2-3; V gene: TRBV28; D gene: .; clone size: .; CDR3 protein: CASSSIGKLLPGSTDTQYF; CDR3 DNA: TGTGCCAGCAGTTCTATAGGAAAACTACTACCTGGAAGCACAGATACGCAGTATTTT
J gene: TRBJ1-1; V gene: TRBV19; D gene: TRBD1; clone size: .; CDR3 protein: CASRPGQGNTEAFF; CDR3 DNA: TGTGCCAGTAGACCGGGACAGGGGAACACTGAAGCTTTCTTT
J gene: TRBJ2-3; V gene: TRBV4-1; D gene: TRBD2; clone size: .; CDR3 protein: CASSLSPGLAGRTDTQYF; CDR3 DNA: TGCGCCAGCAGCCTAAGTCCGGGACTAGCGGGTCGCACAGATACGCAGTATTTT
J gene: TRBJ1-2; V gene: TRBV21-1; D gene: .; clone size: .; CDR3 protein: CASSIPGKGAQVEDGYTF; CDR3 DNA: TGTGCCAGCAGCATCCCGGGGAAGGGGGCGCAGGTCGAAGATGGCTACACCTTC
J gene: TRBJ2-4; V gene: TRBV7-9; D gene: TRBD1; clone size: .; CDR3 protein: CASSLAGGNIQYF; CDR3 DNA: TGTGCCAGCAGCTTGGCAGGGGGAAACATTCAGTACTTC
J gene: TRBJ2-1; V gene: TRBV11-3; D gene: .; clone size: .; CDR3 protein: CASSSRYYNEQFF; CDR3 DNA: TGTGCCAGCAGCTCCCGTTACTACAATGAGCAGTTCTTC
J gene: TRBJ2-2; V gene: TRBV24-1; D gene: .; clone size: .; CDR3 protein: CATSDLGGYGELFF; CDR3 DNA: TGTGCCACCAGTGATTTGGGGGGCTACGGGGAGCTGTTTTTT
J gene: TRBJ2-1; V gene: TRBV11-3; D gene: .; clone size: .; CDR3 protein: CASSLDPGRGSYNEQFF; CDR3 DNA: TGTGCCAGCAGCTTAGATCCGGGAAGGGGGTCCTACAATGAGCAGTTCTTC
J gene: TRBJ2-3; V gene: TRBV4-1; D gene: TRBD2; clone size: .; CDR3 protein: CASSPSGLAGSTDTQYF; CDR3 DNA: TGCGCCAGCAGCCCTTCGGGACTAGCGGGGAGCACAGATACGCAGTATTTT
J gene: TRBJ1-1; V gene: TRBV18; D gene: .; clone size: .; CDR3 protein: CASSPQTGPTAEAFF; CDR3 DNA: TGTGCCAGCTCACCACAAACAGGGCCCACGGCTGAAGCTTTCTTT
J gene: TRBJ1-2; V gene: TRBV18; D gene: .; clone size: .; CDR3 protein: CASSSSQSNGYTF; CDR3 DNA: TGTGCCAGCTCATCCTCCCAGTCGAATGGCTACACCTTC
J gene: TRBJ2-2; V gene: TRBV7-2; D gene: TRBD2; clone size: .; CDR3 protein: CASLAGGTGELFF; CDR3 DNA: TGTGCCAGCCTAGCGGGGGGGACCGGGGAGCTGTTTTTT
J gene: TRBJ1-6; V gene: TRBV2; D gene: .; clone size: .; CDR3 protein: CASSIRAGDFSPLHF; CDR3 DNA: TGTGCCAGCAGTATCAGGGCTGGTGATTTTTCACCCCTCCACTTT
J gene: TRBJ2-7; V gene: TRBV19; D gene: TRBD1; clone size: .; CDR3 protein: CATRIPGQGVNEQYF; CDR3 DNA: TGTGCCACAAGAATCCCCGGACAGGGGGTCAACGAGCAGTACTTC
J gene: TRBJ2-4; V gene: TRBV6-1; D gene: .; clone size: .; CDR3 protein: CASSEGGGLNIQYF; CDR3 DNA: TGTGCCAGCAGTGAGGGTGGGGGACTAAACATTCAGTACTTC
J gene: TRBJ2-1; V gene: TRBV19; D gene: .; clone size: .; CDR3 protein: CASSIRVDAYNEQFF; CDR3 DNA: TGTGCCAGTAGTATCAGGGTTGACGCGTACAATGAGCAGTTCTTC
J gene: TRBJ2-7; V gene: TRBV7-6; D gene: TRBD2; clone size: once; CDR3 protein: CASSPGLAGGVQTIYEQYF; CDR3 DNA: TGTGCCAGCAGCCCGGGACTAGCGGGAGGGGTGCAAACTATTTACGAGCAGTACTTC
J gene: TRBJ2-7; V gene: TRBV19; D gene: .; clone size: .; CDR3 protein: CASSRSSYEQYF; CDR3 DNA: TGTGCCAGTAGTCGCAGCTCCTACGAGCAGTACTTC
J gene: TRBJ1-6; V gene: TRBV2; D gene: TRBD1; clone size: .; CDR3 protein: CASSPRDSYNSPLHF; CDR3 DNA: TGTGCCAGCAGTCCCCGGGACAGTTATAATTCACCCCTCCACTTT
J gene: TRBJ1-1; V gene: TRBV5-6; D gene: .; clone size: once; CDR3 protein: CASSLVEVDTEAFF; CDR3 DNA: TGTGCCAGCAGCTTGGTGGAGGTTGACACTGAAGCTTTCTTT
J gene: TRBJ1-1; V gene: TRBV19; D gene: .; clone size: .; CDR3 protein: CASNEGSLSTEAFF; CDR3 DNA: TGTGCCAGTAATGAGGGCTCGTTGAGCACTGAAGCTTTCTTT
J gene: TRBJ1-4; V gene: TRBV4-1; D gene: .; clone size: .; CDR3 protein: CASSLRSAGSATNEKLFF; CDR3 DNA: TGCGCCAGCAGCCTCCGATCCGCGGGGTCGGCAACTAATGAAAAACTGTTTTTT
J gene: TRBJ2-5; V gene: TRBV15; D gene: TRBD2; clone size: .; CDR3 protein: CATGRETETQYF; CDR3 DNA: TGTGCCACGGGGCGGGAGACCGAGACCCAGTACTTC
J gene: TRBJ2-3; V gene: TRBV6-5; D gene: TRBD2; clone size: .; CDR3 protein: CASKRDASTDTQYF; CDR3 DNA: TGTGCCAGCAAGCGGGATGCTAGCACAGATACGCAGTATTTT
J gene: TRBJ1-1; V gene: TRBV9; D gene: .; clone size: .; CDR3 protein: CASSAGGRVTEAFF; CDR3 DNA: TGTGCCAGCAGCGCCGGGGGGAGGGTCACTGAAGCTTTCTTT
J gene: TRBJ2-7; V gene: TRBV14; D gene: .; clone size: .; CDR3 protein: CASSQDSARAYEQYF; CDR3 DNA: TGTGCCAGCAGCCAAGATTCGGCCAGGGCCTACGAGCAGTACTTC
J gene: TRBJ1-1; V gene: TRBV27; D gene: .; clone size: .; CDR3 protein: CASSLRAGVRGNTEAFF; CDR3 DNA: TGTGCCAGCAGTTTAAGGGCAGGGGTGAGGGGGAACACTGAAGCTTTCTTT
J gene: TRBJ1-1; V gene: TRBV4-1; D gene: .; clone size: .; CDR3 protein: CASSHPKGQGNTEAFF; CDR3 DNA: TGCGCCAGCAGCCACCCGAAAGGGCAGGGAAACACTGAAGCTTTCTTT
J gene: TRBJ1-2; V gene: TRBV10-3; D gene: .; clone size: once; CDR3 protein: CAISGLDNYGYTF; CDR3 DNA: TGTGCCATCAGTGGACTGGATAACTATGGCTACACCTTC
J gene: TRBJ2-7; V gene: TRBV7-9; D gene: .; clone size: .; CDR3 protein: CASSPATGEDVYEQYF; CDR3 DNA: TGTGCCAGCAGCCCAGCCACAGGGGAGGACGTCTACGAGCAGTACTTC
J gene: TRBJ2-1; V gene: TRBV12-3/TRBV12-4; D gene: .; clone size: once; CDR3 protein: CASSRQLKNEQFF; CDR3 DNA: TGTGCCAGCAGTCGACAGTTGAAGAATGAGCAGTTCTTC
J gene: TRBJ1-3; V gene: TRBV10-3; D gene: .; clone size: .; CDR3 protein: CAISEASSAGNTIYF; CDR3 DNA: TGTGCCATCAGTGAGGCCTCATCAGCTGGAAACACCATATATTTT
J gene: TRBJ2-2; V gene: TRBV27; D gene: TRBD2; clone size: .; CDR3 protein: CASSLSPRRASGIPGELFF; CDR3 DNA: TGTGCCAGCAGTTTAAGCCCTCGCCGGGCTAGCGGGATCCCCGGGGAGCTGTTTTTT
J gene: TRBJ1-3; V gene: TRBV15; D gene: TRBD1; clone size: .; CDR3 protein: CATSREDRGNTIYF; CDR3 DNA: TGTGCCACCAGCAGAGAGGACAGGGGAAACACCATATATTTT
J gene: TRBJ1-1; V gene: TRBV29-1; D gene: .; clone size: .; CDR3 protein: CSVGGDDWTEAFF; CDR3 DNA: TGCAGCGTTGGGGGGGACGACTGGACTGAAGCTTTCTTT
J gene: TRBJ1-2; V gene: TRBV28; D gene: .; clone size: .; CDR3 protein: CASSLMGGYGYTF; CDR3 DNA: TGTGCCAGCAGTTTGATGGGGGGATATGGCTACACCTTC
J gene: TRBJ1-6; V gene: TRBV11-3; D gene: TRBD1; clone size: .; CDR3 protein: CASSSRDSNSPLHF; CDR3 DNA: TGTGCCAGCAGTTCGCGGGACAGTAATTCACCCCTCCACTTT